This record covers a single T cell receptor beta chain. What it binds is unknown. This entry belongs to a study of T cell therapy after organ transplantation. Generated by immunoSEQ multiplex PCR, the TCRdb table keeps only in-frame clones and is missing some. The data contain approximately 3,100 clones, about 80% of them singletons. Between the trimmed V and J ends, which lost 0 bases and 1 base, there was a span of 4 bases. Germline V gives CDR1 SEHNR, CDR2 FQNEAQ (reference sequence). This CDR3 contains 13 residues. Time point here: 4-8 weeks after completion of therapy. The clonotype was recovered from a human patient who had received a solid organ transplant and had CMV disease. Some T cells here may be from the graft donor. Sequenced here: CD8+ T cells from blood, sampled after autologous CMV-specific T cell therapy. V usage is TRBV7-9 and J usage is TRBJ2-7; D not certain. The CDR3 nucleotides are TGTGCCAGCAGCTTAGCGGAATCCTACGAGCAGTACTTC. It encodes CASSLAESYEQYF.